This T cell receptor beta chain was identified during a study of shared clonotypes between healthy human individuals. CDR3 length: 15 amino acids. Germline V gene data show CDR1 as MDHEN and CDR2 as SYDVKM. Trimming pared 3 bases from V and 4 bases from J, leaving 10 bases between. Worth noting for this clone: The antigen is unknown.

Using immunoSEQ multiplex PCR, the repertoire was profiled, and TCRdb retains in-frame clones only, with some absent. The profile shows around 650,000 clones, approximately 96% of them singletons. As defined, naive CD8 cells were CD45RO-negative and positively selected for CCR7, with terminally differentiated effector memory CD45RA+ cells excluded. Broader study findings: Collection of samples was limited to blood; tissue repertoires likely differ.

Material: naive CD8+ T cells sorted from blood. The chain combines TRBV28 with TRBJ1-6, with D perhaps matching TRBD1 (6 bases). This receptor was obtained from a woman in her twenties or thirties in good health. The CDR3 loop is CASSLLGGYNSPLHF. CDR3 DNA: TGTGCCAGCAGTTTGTTAGGGGGGTATAATTCACCCCTCCACTTT.